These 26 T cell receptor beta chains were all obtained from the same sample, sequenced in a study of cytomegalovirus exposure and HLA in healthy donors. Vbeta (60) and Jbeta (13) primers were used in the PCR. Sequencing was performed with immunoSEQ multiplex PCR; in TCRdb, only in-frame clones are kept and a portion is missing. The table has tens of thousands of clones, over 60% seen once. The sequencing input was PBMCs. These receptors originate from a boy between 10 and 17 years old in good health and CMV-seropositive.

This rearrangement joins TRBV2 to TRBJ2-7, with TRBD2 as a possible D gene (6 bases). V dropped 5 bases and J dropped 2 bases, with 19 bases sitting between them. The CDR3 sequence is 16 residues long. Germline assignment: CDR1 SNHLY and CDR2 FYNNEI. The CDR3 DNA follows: TGTGCCAGCAGTTCCCGCGGGGAAATTAAAACCTACGAGCAGTACTTC. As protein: CASSSRGEIKTYEQYF. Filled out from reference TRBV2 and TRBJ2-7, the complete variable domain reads EPEVTQTPSHQVTQMGQEVILRCVPISNHLYFYWYRQILGQKVEFLVSFYNNEISEKSEIFDDQFSVERPDGSNFTLKIRSTKLEDSAMYFCASSSRGEIKTYEQYFGPGTRLTVT.

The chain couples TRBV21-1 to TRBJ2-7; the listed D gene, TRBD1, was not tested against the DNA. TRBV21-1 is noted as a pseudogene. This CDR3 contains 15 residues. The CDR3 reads CASSKVYRVWNEQYF. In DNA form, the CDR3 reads TGTGCCAGCAGCAAGGTGTACAGGGTATGGAACGAGCAGTACTTC.

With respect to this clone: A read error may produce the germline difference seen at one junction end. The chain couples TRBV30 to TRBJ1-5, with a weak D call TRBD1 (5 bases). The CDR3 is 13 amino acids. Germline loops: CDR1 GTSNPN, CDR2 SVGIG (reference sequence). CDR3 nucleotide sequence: TGTGCCTGGAGTGTGTCAGGGAATCAGCCCCAGAATTTT. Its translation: CAWSVSGNQPQNF.

The CDR3 DNA is TGTGCCAGTAGTACCCCCCTGAAAGGAGGGGTAGGCAATCAGCCCCAGCATTTT. Its translation: CASSTPLKGGVGNQPQHF. The V and J genes are TRBV19 and TRBJ1-5; TRBD1 might be the D (5 bases). Germline loops: CDR1 LNHDA, CDR2 SQIVND (reference sequence). Trimming removed 4 bases from V and 2 bases from J, with 21 bases in between. This CDR3 contains 18 residues.

The CDR3: CASSLSGRTEAFF. In nucleotides, the CDR3 is TGTGCCAGCAGTTTATCTGGCCGTACTGAAGCTTTCTTT. The rearrangement joins TRBV27 to TRBJ1-1; D remains unclear. This CDR3 is 13 amino acids long. Trimming pared 0 bases from V and 5 bases from J, leaving 7 bases between. Per the germline V gene, CDR1 is MNHEY and CDR2 is SMNVEV (reference sequence).

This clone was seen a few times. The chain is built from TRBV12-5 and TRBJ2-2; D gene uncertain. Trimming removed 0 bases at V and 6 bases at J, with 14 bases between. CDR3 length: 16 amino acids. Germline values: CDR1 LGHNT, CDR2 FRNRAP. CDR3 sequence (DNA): TGTGCTAGTGGTTTGGTCCTAAGAGTTCCCGCCGGGGAGCTGTTTTTT. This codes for CASGLVLRVPAGELFF.

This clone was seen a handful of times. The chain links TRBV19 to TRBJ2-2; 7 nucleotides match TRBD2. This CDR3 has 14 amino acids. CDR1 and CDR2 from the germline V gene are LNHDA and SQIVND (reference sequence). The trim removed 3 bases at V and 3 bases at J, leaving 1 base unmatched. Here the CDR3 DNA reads TGTGCCAGTAGTATTCGGGGGGACACCGGGGAGCTGTTTTTT. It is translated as CASSIRGDTGELFF.

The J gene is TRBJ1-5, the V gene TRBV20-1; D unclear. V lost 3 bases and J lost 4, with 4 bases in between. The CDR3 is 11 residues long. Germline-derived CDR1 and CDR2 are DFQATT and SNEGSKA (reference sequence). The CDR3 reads CSASKNQPQHF. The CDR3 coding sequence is TGCAGTGCTAGTAAAAATCAGCCCCAGCATTTT.

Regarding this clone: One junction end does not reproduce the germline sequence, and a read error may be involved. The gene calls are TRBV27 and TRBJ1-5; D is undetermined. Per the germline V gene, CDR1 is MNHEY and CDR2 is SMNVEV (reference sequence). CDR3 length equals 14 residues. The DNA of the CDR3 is TGTGCCAGCAGTTTCGGTAGGAGCAATCAGCCCCAGAATTTT. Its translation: CASSFGRSNQPQNF.

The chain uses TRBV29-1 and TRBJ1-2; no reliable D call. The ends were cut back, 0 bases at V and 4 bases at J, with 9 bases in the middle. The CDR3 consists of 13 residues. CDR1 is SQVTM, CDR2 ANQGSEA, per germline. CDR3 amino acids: CSVEDQTPYGYTF. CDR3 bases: TGCAGCGTTGAAGATCAGACACCCTATGGCTACACCTTC.

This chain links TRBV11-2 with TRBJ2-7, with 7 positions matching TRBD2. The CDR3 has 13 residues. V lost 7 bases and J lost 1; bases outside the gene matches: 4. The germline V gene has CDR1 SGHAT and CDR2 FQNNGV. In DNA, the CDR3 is TGTGCCAGCAACGGGGAGGGATCCTACGAGCAGTACTTC. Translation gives CASNGEGSYEQYF.

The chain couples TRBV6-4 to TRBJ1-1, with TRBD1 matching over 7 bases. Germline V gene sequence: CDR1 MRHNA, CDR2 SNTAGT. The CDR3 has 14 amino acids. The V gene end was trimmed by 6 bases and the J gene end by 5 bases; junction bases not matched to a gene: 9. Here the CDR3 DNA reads TGTGCCAGCAGGGCGACAGGGTCGGGGACTGAAGCTTTCTTT. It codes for CASRATGSGTEAFF.

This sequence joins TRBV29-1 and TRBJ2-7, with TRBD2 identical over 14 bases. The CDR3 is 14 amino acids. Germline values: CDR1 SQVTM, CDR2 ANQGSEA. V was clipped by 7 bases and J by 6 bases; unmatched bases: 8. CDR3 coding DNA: TGCAGCGCCCGACTAGCGGGAGGGCCAGTCGAGCAGTACTTC. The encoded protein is CSARLAGGPVEQYF.

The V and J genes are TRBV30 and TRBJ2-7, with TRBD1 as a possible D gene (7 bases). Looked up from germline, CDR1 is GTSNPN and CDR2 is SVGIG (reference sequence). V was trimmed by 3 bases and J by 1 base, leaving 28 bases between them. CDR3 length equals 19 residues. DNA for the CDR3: TGTGCCTGGAGGGAAAGAAACAGGGGTGGGGGGTGGTCATCCTACGAGCAGTACTTC. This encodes CAWRERNRGGGWSSYEQYF.

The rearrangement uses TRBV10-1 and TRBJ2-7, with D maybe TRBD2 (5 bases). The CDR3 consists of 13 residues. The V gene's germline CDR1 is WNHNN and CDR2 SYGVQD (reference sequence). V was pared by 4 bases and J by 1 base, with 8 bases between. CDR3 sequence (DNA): TGCGCCAGCAGTGTAGCGCCTTCCTACGAGCAGTACTTC. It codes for CASSVAPSYEQYF.

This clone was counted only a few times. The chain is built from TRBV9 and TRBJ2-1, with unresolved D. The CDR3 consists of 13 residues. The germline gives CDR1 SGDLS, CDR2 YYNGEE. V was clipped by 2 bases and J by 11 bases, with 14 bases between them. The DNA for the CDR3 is TGTGCCAGCAGCGTTAGAAGTGGTAATAAGCAGTTCTTC. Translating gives CASSVRSGNKQFF.

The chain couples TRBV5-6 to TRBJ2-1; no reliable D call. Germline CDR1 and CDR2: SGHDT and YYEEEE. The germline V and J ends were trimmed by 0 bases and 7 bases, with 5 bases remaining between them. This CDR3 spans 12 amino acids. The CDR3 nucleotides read TGTGCCAGCAGCTTGGGCCGGAATGAGCAGTTCTTC. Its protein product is CASSLGRNEQFF. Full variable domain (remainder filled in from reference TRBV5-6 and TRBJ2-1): DAGVTQSPTHLIKTRGQQVTLRCSPKSGHDTVSWYQQALGQGPQFIFQYYEEEERQRGNFPDRFSGHQFPNYSSELNVNALLLGDSALYLCASSLGRNEQFFGPGTRLTVL.

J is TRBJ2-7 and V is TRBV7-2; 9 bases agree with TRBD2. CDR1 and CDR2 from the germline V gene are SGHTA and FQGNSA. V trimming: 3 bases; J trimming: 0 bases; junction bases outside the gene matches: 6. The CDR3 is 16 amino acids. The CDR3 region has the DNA TGTGCCAGCAGCTTCGACGGGACTAGCATCTCCTACGAGCAGTACTTC. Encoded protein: CASSFDGTSISYEQYF.

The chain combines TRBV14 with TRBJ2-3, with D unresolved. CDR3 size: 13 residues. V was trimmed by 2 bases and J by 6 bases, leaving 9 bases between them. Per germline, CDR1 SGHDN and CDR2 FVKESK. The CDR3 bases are TGTGCCAGCAGCCAATCGCTCGGGGATACGCAGTATTTT. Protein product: CASSQSLGDTQYF.

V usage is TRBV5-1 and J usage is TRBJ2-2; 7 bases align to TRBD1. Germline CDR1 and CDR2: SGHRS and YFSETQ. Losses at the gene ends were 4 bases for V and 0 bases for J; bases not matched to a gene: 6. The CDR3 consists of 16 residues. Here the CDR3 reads CASSRDSRANTGELFF. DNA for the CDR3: TGCGCCAGCAGCAGGGACAGCCGAGCGAACACCGGGGAGCTGTTTTTT.

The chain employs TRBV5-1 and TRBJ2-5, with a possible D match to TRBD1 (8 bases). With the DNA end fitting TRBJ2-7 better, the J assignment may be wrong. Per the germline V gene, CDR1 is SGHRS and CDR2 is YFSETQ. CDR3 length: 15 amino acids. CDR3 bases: TGCGCCAGCAGCTTGGAACAGGGGGGGATCGGCGAGCAGTACTTC. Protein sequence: CASSLEQGGIGEQYF.

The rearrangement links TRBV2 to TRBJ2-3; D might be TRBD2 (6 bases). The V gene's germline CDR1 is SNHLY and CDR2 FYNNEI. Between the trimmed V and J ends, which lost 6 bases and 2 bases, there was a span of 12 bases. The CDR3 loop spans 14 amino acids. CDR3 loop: CASRRDPNTDTQYF. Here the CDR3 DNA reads TGTGCCAGCAGGCGGGACCCTAACACAGATACGCAGTATTTT.

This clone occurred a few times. The CDR3 sequence is CASRAGGGYTEAFF. DNA of the CDR3: TGTGCCAGCAGGGCAGGTGGGGGGTACACTGAAGCTTTCTTT. The gene calls are TRBV6-1 and TRBJ1-1; TRBD1 might be the D (5 bases). Germline CDR1 and CDR2: MNHNS and SASEGT. The CDR3 runs to 14 residues. V was cut by 6 bases and J by 3 bases, with 14 bases left in between.

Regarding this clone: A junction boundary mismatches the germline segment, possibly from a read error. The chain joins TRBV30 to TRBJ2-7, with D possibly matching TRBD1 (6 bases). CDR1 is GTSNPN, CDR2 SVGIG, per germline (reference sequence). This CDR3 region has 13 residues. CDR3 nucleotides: TGTGCCTGGAGTGTACAGGGCACTGCCGAGCAGCACTTC. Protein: CAWSVQGTAEQHF.

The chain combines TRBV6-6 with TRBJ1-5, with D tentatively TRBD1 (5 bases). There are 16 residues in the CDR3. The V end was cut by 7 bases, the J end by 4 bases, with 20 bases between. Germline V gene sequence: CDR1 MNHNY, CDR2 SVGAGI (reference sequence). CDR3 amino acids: CASISNRGGENQPQHF. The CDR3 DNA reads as TGTGCCAGCATCTCTAACCGGGGGGGGGAGAATCAGCCCCAGCATTTT.

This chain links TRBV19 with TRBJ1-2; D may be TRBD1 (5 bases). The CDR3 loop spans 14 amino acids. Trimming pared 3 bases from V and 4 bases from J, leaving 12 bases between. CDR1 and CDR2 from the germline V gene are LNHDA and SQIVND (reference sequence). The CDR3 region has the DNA TGTGCCAGTAGTATCGACAGTGCCGTCTATGGCTACACCTTC. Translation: CASSIDSAVYGYTF.